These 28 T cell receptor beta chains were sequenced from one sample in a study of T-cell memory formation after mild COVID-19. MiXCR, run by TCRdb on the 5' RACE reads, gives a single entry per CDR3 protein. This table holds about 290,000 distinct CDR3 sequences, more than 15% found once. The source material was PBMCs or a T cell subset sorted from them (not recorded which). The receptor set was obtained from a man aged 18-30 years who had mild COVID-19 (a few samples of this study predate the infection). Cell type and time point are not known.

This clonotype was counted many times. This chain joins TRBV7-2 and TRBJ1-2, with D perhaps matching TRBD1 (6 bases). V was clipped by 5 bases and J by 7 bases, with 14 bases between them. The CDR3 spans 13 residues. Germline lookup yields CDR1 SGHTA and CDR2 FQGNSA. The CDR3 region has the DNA TGTGCCAGCAGCCCTCAGGGGAATTCTGGCTACACCTTC. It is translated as CASSPQGNSGYTF.

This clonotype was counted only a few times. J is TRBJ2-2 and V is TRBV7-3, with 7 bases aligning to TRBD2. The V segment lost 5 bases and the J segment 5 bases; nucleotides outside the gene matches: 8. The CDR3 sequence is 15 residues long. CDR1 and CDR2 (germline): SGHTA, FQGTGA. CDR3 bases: TGTGCCAGCAGCCCCTCTAGCGGAGGTACCGGGGAGCTGTTTTTT. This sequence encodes CASSPSSGGTGELFF. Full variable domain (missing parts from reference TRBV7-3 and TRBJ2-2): GAGVSQTPSNKVTEKGKYVELRCDPISGHTALYWYRQSLGQGPEFLIYFQGTGAADDSGLPNDRFFAVRPEGSVSTLKIQRTERGDSAVYLCASSPSSGGTGELFFGEGSRLTVL.

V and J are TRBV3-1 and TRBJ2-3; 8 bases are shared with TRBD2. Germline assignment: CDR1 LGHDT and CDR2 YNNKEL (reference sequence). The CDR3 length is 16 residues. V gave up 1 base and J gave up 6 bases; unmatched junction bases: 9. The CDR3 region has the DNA TGTGCCAGCAGCCAAGGCAGTACGCGGGGGGTGGATACGCAGTATTTT. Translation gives CASSQGSTRGVDTQYF.

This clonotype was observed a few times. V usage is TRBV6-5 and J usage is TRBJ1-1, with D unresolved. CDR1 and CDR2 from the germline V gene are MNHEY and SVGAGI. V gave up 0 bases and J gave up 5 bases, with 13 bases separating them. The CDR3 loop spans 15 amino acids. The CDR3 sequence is CASSYSTALSTEAFF. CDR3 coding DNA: TGTGCCAGCAGTTACTCTACAGCCCTGAGTACTGAAGCTTTCTTT.

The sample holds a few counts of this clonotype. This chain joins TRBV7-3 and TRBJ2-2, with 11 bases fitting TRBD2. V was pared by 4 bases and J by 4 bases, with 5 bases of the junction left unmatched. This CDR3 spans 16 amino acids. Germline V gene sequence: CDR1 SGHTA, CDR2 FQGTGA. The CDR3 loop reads CASSYSGGAPTGELFF. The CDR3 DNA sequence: TGTGCCAGCAGCTATAGCGGGGGGGCCCCCACCGGGGAGCTGTTTTTT. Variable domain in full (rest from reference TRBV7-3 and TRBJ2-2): GAGVSQTPSNKVTEKGKYVELRCDPISGHTALYWYRQSLGQGPEFLIYFQGTGAADDSGLPNDRFFAVRPEGSVSTLKIQRTERGDSAVYLCASSYSGGAPTGELFFGEGSRLTVL.

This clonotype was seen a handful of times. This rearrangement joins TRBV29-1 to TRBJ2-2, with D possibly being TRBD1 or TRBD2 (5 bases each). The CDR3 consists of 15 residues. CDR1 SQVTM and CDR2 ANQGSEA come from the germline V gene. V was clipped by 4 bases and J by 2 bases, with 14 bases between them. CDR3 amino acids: CSVGGESLNTGELFF. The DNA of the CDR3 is TGCAGCGTTGGAGGGGAGAGTTTAAACACCGGGGAGCTGTTTTTT.

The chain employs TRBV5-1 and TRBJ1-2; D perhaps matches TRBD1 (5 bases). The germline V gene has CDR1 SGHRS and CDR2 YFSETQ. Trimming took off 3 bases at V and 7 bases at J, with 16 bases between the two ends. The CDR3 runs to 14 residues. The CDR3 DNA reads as TGCGCCAGCAGCTGGGCCGCAGGGTCGGGTGGCTACACCTTC. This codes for CASSWAAGSGGYTF.

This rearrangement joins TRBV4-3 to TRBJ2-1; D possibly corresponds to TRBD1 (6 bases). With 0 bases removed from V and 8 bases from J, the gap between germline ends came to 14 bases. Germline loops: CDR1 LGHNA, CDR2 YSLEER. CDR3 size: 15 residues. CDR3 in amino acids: CASSQDSRAGDEQFF. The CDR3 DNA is TGCGCCAGCAGCCAAGATAGTAGGGCAGGGGATGAGCAGTTCTTC.

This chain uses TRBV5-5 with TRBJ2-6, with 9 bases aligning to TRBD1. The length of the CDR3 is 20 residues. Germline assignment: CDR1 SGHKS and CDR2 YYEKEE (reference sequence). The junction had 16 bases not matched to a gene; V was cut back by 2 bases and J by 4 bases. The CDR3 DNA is TGTGCCAGCAGCTTAGCCCTCTTGGGACAGGGATCGTTGGGGGCCAACGTCCTGACTTTC. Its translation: CASSLALLGQGSLGANVLTF.

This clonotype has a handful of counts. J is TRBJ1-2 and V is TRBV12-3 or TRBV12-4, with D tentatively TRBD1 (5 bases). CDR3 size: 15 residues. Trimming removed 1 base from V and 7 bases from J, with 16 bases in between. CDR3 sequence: CASSLEAGRLSGYTF. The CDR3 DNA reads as TGTGCCAGCAGTTTAGAGGCAGGGCGTTTGAGTGGCTACACCTTC.

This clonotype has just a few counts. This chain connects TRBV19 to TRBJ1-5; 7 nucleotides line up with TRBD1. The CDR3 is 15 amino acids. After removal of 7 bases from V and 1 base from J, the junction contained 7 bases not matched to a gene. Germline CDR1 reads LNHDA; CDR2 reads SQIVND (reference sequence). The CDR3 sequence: CASTKTGWSNQPQHF. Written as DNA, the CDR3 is TGTGCCAGTACCAAGACAGGGTGGAGCAATCAGCCCCAGCATTTT.

This CDR3 is CASSQPVAGDPARFF. The DNA for the CDR3 is TGCGCCAGCAGCCAGCCCGTAGCGGGGGACCCCGCCAGGTTCTTC. The chain uses TRBV4-1 and TRBJ2-1, with 9 bases lining up with TRBD2. The length of the CDR3 is 15 residues. Germline V gene data show CDR1 as MGHRA and CDR2 as YSYEKL. The junction had 15 bases not matched to a gene; V was cut back by 3 bases and J by 15 bases.

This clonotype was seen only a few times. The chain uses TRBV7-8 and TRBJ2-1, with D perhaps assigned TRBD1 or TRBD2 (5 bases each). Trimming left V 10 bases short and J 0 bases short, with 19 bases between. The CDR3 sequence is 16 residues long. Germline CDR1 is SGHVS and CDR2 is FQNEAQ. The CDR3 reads CATKGYGASSYNEQFF. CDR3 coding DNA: TGTGCCACCAAAGGGTACGGGGCGAGCTCCTACAATGAGCAGTTCTTC.

CDR3 in amino acids: CASSQVRGVVQPQHF. The CDR3 DNA sequence: TGCGCCAGCAGCCAAGTCAGAGGGGTAGTTCAGCCCCAGCATTTT. This chain uses TRBV4-1 with TRBJ1-5; tentative D call: TRBD1 (5 bases). V lost 1 base to trimming and J lost 6 bases, with 13 bases between them. The CDR3 is 15 amino acids. Germline values: CDR1 MGHRA, CDR2 YSYEKL.

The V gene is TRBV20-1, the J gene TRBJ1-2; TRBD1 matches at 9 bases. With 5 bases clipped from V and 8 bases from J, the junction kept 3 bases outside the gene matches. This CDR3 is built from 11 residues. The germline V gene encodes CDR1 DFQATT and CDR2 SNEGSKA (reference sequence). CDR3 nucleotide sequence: TGCAGTGCTGGGGGACAGGGAGGCTACACCTTC. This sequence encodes CSAGGQGGYTF.

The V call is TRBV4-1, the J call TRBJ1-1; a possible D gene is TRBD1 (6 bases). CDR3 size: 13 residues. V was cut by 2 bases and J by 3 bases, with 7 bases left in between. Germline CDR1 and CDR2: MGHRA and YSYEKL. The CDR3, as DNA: TGCGCCAGCAGCCAATACAGGGACACTGAAGCTTTCTTT. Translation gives CASSQYRDTEAFF.

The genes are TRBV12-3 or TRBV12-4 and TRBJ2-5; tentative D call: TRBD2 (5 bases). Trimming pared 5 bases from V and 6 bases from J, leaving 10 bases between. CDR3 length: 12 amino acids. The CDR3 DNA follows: TGTGCCAGCAGTGGAGGAATCAAGACCCAGTACTTC. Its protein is CASSGGIKTQYF.

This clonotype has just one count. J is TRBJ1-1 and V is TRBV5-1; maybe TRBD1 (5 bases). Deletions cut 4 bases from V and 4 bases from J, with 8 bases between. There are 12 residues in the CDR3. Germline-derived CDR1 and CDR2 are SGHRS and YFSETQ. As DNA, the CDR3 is TGCGCCAGCAGCGGGGGTGCCACTGAAGCTTTCTTT. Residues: CASSGGATEAFF.

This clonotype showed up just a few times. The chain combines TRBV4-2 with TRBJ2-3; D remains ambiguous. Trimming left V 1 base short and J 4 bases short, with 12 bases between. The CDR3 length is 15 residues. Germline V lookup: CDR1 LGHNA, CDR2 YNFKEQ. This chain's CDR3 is CASSQGLISPDTQYF. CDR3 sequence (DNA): TGTGCCAGCAGCCAAGGTTTGATTAGTCCAGATACGCAGTATTTT.

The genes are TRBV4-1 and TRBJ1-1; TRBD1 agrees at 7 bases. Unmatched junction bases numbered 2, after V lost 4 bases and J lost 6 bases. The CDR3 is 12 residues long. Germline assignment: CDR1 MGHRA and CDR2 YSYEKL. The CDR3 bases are TGCGCCAGCAGCCTGACAGGGTCTGAAGCTTTCTTT. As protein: CASSLTGSEAFF.

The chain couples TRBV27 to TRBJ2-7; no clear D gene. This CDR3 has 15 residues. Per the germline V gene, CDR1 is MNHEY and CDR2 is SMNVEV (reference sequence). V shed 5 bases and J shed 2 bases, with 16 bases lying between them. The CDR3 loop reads CASSPLPHYAYEQYF. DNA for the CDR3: TGTGCCAGCAGTCCCCTACCCCATTATGCCTACGAGCAGTACTTC.

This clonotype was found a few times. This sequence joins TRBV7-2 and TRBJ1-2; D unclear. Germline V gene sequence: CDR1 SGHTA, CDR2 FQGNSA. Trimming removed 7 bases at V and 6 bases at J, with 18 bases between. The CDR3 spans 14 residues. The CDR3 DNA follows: TGTGCCAGCAACACAGTCCCCCCTCTTCATGGCTACACCTTC. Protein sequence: CASNTVPPLHGYTF.

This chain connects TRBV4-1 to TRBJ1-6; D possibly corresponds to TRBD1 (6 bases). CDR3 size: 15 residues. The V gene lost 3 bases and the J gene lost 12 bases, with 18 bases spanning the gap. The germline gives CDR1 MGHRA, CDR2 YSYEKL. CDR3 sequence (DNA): TGCGCCAGCAGCCAGACCGCAGGGGCGCGTGGACCCCTCCACTTT. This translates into CASSQTAGARGPLHF.

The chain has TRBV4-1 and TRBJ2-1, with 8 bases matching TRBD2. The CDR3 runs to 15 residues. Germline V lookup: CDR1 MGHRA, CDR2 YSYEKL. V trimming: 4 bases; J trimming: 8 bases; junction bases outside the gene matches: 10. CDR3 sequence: CASSPPTGGADEQFF. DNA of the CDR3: TGCGCCAGCAGCCCCCCTACCGGGGGGGCGGATGAGCAGTTCTTC.

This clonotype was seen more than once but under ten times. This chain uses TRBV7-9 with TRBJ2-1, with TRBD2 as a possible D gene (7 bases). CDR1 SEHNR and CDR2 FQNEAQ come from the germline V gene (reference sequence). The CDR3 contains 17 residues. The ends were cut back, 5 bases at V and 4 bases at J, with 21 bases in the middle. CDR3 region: CASSPEQGGARYNEQFF. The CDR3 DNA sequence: TGTGCCAGCAGCCCCGAACAGGGAGGGGCGAGGTACAATGAGCAGTTCTTC.

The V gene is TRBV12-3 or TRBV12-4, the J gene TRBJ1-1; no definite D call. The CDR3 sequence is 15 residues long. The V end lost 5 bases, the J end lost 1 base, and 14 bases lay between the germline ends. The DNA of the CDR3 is TGTGCCAGCAGTAAAGACCTGATAAGGAACACTGAAGCTTTCTTT. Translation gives CASSKDLIRNTEAFF.

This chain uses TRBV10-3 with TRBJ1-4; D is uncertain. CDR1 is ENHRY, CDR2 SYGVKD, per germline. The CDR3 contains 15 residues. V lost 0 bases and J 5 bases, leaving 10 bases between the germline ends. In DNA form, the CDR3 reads TGTGCCATCAGTGAGTCGACAACGGAAAATGAAAAACTGTTTTTT. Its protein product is CAISESTTENEKLFF.

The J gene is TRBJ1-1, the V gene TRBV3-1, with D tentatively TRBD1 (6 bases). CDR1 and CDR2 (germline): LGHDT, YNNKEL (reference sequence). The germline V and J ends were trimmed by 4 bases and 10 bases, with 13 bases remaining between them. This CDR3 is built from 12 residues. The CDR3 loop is CASSRSQGLAFF. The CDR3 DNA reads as TGTGCCAGCAGCCGTTCACAGGGATTAGCTTTCTTT. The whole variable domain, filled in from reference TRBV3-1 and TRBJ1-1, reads DTAVSQTPKYLVTQMGNDKSIKCEQNLGHDTMYWYKQDSKKFLKIMFSYNNKELIINETVPNRFSPKSPDKAHLNLHINSLELGDSAVYFCASSRSQGLAFFGQGTRLTVV.